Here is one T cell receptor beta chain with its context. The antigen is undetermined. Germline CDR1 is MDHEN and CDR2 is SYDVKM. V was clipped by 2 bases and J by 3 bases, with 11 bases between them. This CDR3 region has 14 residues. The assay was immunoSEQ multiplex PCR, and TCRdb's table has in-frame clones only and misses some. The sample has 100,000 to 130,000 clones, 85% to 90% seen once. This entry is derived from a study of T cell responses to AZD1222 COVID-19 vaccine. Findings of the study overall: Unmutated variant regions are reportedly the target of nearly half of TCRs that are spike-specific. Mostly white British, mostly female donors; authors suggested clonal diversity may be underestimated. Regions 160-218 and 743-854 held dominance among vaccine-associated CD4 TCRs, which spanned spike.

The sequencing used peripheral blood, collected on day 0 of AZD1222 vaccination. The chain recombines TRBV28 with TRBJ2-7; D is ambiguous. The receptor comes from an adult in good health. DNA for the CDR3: TGTGCCAGCAGTTTAATCGGGTCCCACTACGAGCAGTACTTC. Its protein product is CASSLIGSHYEQYF.